The table lists the clone carrying this TCR beta chain with a few counts. Its antigen is as yet unknown. CDR3 length: 14 amino acids. Germline V gives CDR1 DFQATT, CDR2 SNEGSKA (reference sequence). J lost 1 base, V lost 1 base, and 2 bases had no gene match. The source of the sample is a study of blood T cells in healthy people across ages. Overall study findings and caveats: Higher diversity and more naive CD4+ cells were features of long-lived donors, compared to aged donors.

A second PCR of roughly 7 to 11 cycles used a sample-barcoded 5' primer and a J-beta primer mix. TCRdb processed the 5' RACE reads anew with MiXCR; each CDR3 protein has one entry. The sample contains roughly 1,300,000 distinct CDR3 sequences, approximately 59% of which appear only once. The chain employs TRBV20-1 and TRBJ2-3, with 7 bases fitting TRBD2. The TCR sequence derives from a man aged 18 to 29 in good health. The specimen sequenced was blood. CDR3 amino acids: CSARVSGGTDTQYF. CDR3 DNA: TGCAGTGCTAGAGTGAGCGGGGGCACAGATACGCAGTATTTT.